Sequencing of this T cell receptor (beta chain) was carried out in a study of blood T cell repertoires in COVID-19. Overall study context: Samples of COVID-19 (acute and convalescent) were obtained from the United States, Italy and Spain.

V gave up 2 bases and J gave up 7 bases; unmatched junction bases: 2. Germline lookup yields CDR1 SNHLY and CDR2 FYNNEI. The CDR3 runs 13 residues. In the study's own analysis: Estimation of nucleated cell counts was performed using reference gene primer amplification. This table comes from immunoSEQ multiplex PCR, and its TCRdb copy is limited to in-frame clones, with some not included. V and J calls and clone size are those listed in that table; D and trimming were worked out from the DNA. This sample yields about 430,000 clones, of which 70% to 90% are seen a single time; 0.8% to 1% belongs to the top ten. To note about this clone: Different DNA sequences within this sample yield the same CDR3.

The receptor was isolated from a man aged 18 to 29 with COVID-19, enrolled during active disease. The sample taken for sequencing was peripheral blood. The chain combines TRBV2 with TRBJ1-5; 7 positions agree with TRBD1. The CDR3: CASSEQGGQPQHF. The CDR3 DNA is TGTGCCAGCAGTGAACAGGGGGGACAGCCCCAGCATTTT.